This TCR beta chain originates from a study of cytomegalovirus exposure and HLA in healthy donors. Germline V CDR1 and CDR2: SGHRS, YFSETQ. V was shortened by 4 bases and J by 2 bases, with 7 bases between the two germline ends. This CDR3 has 13 amino acids. Primers included in the PCR were 60 Vbeta and 13 Jbeta primers. The data were produced by immunoSEQ multiplex PCR, yet TCRdb's version contains in-frame clones alone and is incomplete. This table has about 120,000 clones, around 66% appearing once. J is TRBJ1-3 and V is TRBV5-1; D remains unclear. Source material: PBMCs. This clonotype originated in a middle-aged woman in good health and CMV-seropositive. The CDR3 here is CASSRVAGNTIYF. The CDR3 nucleotides read TGCGCCAGCAGCCGGGTAGCTGGAAACACCATATATTTT.